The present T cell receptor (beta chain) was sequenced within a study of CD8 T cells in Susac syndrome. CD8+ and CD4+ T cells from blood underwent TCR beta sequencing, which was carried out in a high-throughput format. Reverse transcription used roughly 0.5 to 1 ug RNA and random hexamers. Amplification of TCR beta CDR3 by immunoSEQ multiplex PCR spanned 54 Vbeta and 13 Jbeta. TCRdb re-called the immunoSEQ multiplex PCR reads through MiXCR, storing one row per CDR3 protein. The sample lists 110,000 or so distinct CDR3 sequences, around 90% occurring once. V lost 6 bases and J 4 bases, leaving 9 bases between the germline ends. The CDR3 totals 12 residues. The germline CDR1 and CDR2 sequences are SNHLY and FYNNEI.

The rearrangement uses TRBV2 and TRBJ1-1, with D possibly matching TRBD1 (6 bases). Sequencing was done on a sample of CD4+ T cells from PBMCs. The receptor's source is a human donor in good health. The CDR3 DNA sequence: TGTGCCAGCAGGGAGGACAGCACTGAAGCTTTCTTT. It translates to CASREDSTEAFF.